This T cell receptor (beta chain) is drawn from a study of radiation and T cells in renal cell carcinoma. Stated time point: blood 4 weeks post-SBRT, at nephrectomy. Treatment reported: 15 Gy SBRT to primary tumor, nephrectomy 4 weeks later. TCRdb's table, derived via immunoSEQ multiplex PCR, lists solely in-frame clones and lacks some. The sample contains under 35,000 clones, over 70% of which appear only once. V lost 1 base, J lost 2 bases, and 12 bases lay in between. The CDR3 consists of 15 residues. Per germline, CDR1 LGHNA and CDR2 YSLEER. This specimen was blood, taken from a patient whose treatment included radiotherapy and nephrectomy. The origin of this receptor is a man in his 60s with renal cell carcinoma. The V call is TRBV4-3, the J call TRBJ2-7; D perhaps matches TRBD2 (7 bases). The CDR3, as DNA: TGCGCCAGCAGCCAAGTCGGGGGGCTGCCCTACGAGCAGTACTTC. Translation: CASSQVGGLPYEQYF.